This is a list of T cell receptor beta chains from one sample in a study of cytomegalovirus exposure and HLA in healthy donors. TCRdb's copy holds only in-frame clones and misses some; the assay was immunoSEQ multiplex PCR. The table has 150,000 to 200,000 clones, 81% seen once; the top ten hold roughly 3.2%. Sequencing was done on a sample of PBMCs. Receptors originate from a man in his forties in good health and CMV-seropositive. The CDR3 runs from the conserved cysteine through the conserved F or W. Each record gives: J gene, clone size, D gene, V gene, CDR3 protein, CDR3 DNA. A D gene is named only where the DNA matches it firmly. A clone size is listed for some rows: how often the clone was seen (once, few, many), or a class if it is expanded.

j_gene: TRBJ2-3
abundance: NA
d_gene: TRBD2
v_gene: TRBV7-9
CDR3aa: CSSSLQRTSGGGYTDTQYF
CDR3nt: TGTTCCAGCAGCTTACAAAGGACTAGCGGGGGGGGGTACACAGATACGCAGTATTTT

j_gene: TRBJ2-7
abundance: NA
d_gene: TRBD2
v_gene: TRBV7-2
CDR3aa: CASSLGGGPYEQYF
CDR3nt: TGTGCCAGCAGCTTGGGGGGAGGGCCCTACGAGCAGTACTTC

j_gene: TRBJ2-3
abundance: NA
d_gene: NA
v_gene: TRBV11-3
CDR3aa: CASSLDPAEGTDTQYF
CDR3nt: TGTGCCAGCAGCTTAGATCCAGCGGAGGGCACAGATACGCAGTATTTT

j_gene: TRBJ2-5
abundance: NA
d_gene: TRBD1
v_gene: TRBV28
CDR3aa: CASRQGGETQYF
CDR3nt: TGTGCCAGCAGGCAAGGGGGCGAGACCCAGTACTTC

j_gene: TRBJ1-4
abundance: NA
d_gene: NA
v_gene: TRBV28
CDR3aa: CASTPSAGEGDEKLFF
CDR3nt: TGTGCCAGCACCCCATCCGCAGGGGAGGGGGATGAAAAACTGTTTTTT

j_gene: TRBJ2-7
abundance: NA
d_gene: TRBD2
v_gene: TRBV14
CDR3aa: CASSQGLAGGYEQYF
CDR3nt: TGTGCCAGCAGCCAGGGACTAGCGGGAGGATACGAGCAGTACTTC

j_gene: TRBJ1-1
abundance: once
d_gene: TRBD1
v_gene: TRBV7-3
CDR3aa: CASSSETGGNTEAFF
CDR3nt: TGTGCCAGCAGCTCTGAAACAGGGGGCAACACTGAAGCTTTCTTT

j_gene: TRBJ2-3
abundance: once
d_gene: NA
v_gene: TRBV19
CDR3aa: CASNGGYTDTQYF
CDR3nt: TGTGCCAGTAACGGCGGTTACACAGATACGCAGTATTTT

j_gene: TRBJ2-2
abundance: NA
d_gene: NA
v_gene: TRBV7-9
CDR3aa: CASSPRLAKNTGELFF
CDR3nt: TGTGCCAGCAGCCCGAGGCTTGCGAAGAACACCGGGGAGCTGTTTTTT

j_gene: TRBJ1-2
abundance: NA
d_gene: NA
v_gene: TRBV6-4
CDR3aa: CASSDRGYGYTF
CDR3nt: TGTGCCAGCAGTGACAGGGGTTATGGCTACACCTTC

j_gene: TRBJ2-3
abundance: once
d_gene: TRBD2
v_gene: TRBV15
CDR3aa: CATSPGGEVTDTQYF
CDR3nt: TGTGCCACCAGCCCCGGGGGGGAAGTCACAGATACGCAGTATTTT

j_gene: TRBJ2-7
abundance: NA
d_gene: NA
v_gene: TRBV5-6
CDR3aa: CASSQAYEQYF
CDR3nt: TGTGCCAGCAGCCAGGCCTACGAGCAGTACTTC

j_gene: TRBJ2-7
abundance: few
d_gene: TRBD1
v_gene: TRBV2
CDR3aa: CASSETGGDEQYF
CDR3nt: TGTGCCAGCAGTGAAACAGGGGGCGACGAGCAGTACTTC